This is a list of T cell receptor beta chains from one sample in a study of identical twins. TCRdb re-called the 5' RACE reads with MiXCR, one entry per CDR3 protein. The sample lists fewer than 550,000 distinct CDR3 sequences; over 11% were seen once. These data were also filed under a second study, of yellow fever vaccine responses in identical twins.

Sequenced sample: CD4+ T cells sorted from blood. These receptors came from a young woman in good health. Each CDR3 is given without its conserved first and last residue. A D gene is named only where the DNA matches it firmly.

v_call	j_call	d_call	cdr3_aa
TRBV5-1	TRBJ2-2	-	ASSPGSGTGELF
TRBV20-1	TRBJ2-4	-	SASPAEWGNIQY
TRBV27	TRBJ2-7	TRBD2	ASSSGAGGPYIEQY
TRBV28	TRBJ2-7	-	ASSFSGRGPNSYEQY
TRBV7-9	TRBJ1-2	TRBD1	ASSLAGQGGYGYT
TRBV12-3/TRBV12-4	TRBJ2-3	-	ASSLGRGNTQY
TRBV27	TRBJ2-1	-	ASSLKAGFSYNEQF
TRBV4-2	TRBJ2-5	TRBD1	ASSQDNRGAETQY
TRBV28	TRBJ1-5	-	ASSASLRDQPQH
TRBV5-1	TRBJ2-3	TRBD2	ASSWTSGGAPDTQY
TRBV5-1	TRBJ1-1	-	ASSSTTGYTEAF
TRBV20-1	TRBJ2-7	-	SAVGRSYEQY
TRBV15	TRBJ2-1	-	ATSRGAGTPRYNEQF
TRBV15	TRBJ2-3	TRBD2	ATSRPAGGQGTDTQY
TRBV6-4	TRBJ2-2	TRBD1	ASSADRVTGELF
TRBV9	TRBJ2-1	-	ASSVVSGYNEQF
TRBV27	TRBJ2-1	TRBD1	ASSRTGLLRNEQF
TRBV20-1	TRBJ2-1	-	SANFKFEQF
TRBV7-9	TRBJ2-3	TRBD2	ASSPGGAGDTQY
TRBV12-3/TRBV12-4	TRBJ1-6	-	ASSPDTLGSPLH
TRBV5-1	TRBJ2-3	TRBD1	ASSLKVRTGTSSTDTHY
TRBV20-1	TRBJ2-7	-	SARTPRGTYEQY
TRBV9	TRBJ2-3	-	ASSPRGSDTQY
TRBV14	TRBJ2-6	TRBD2	ASSPWEGNVRSGANVLT
TRBV24-1	TRBJ2-7	TRBD1	ATSDSGDRGPY
TRBV6-5	TRBJ2-1	TRBD2	ASSYSGTSGSYNEQF
TRBV5-1	TRBJ1-1	TRBD1	ASSLVRGQAEAF
TRBV6-5	TRBJ2-7	TRBD1	ASSSLRQGVYEQY
TRBV12-3/TRBV12-4	TRBJ2-3	-	ASSLGALRLDTQY
TRBV7-8	TRBJ2-5	TRBD2	ASSLLPGGIQETQY
TRBV6-4	TRBJ1-2	-	ASSAGVLYGYT
TRBV12-3/TRBV12-4	TRBJ2-7	-	ASSRALVYEQY
TRBV6-1	TRBJ1-5	TRBD1	ASTRDRGGQPQH
TRBV10-3	TRBJ2-1	TRBD2	AISEPTIAGGNRSSYNEQF
TRBV12-3/TRBV12-4	TRBJ2-1	TRBD2	ASSIFLASGRSSSYNEQF
TRBV29-1	TRBJ1-3	-	SVGNLPGNTIY
TRBV12-5	TRBJ2-1	-	ASGLVIGDYNEQF
TRBV5-1	TRBJ2-2	-	ASAPGTINTGELF
TRBV11-2	TRBJ2-7	-	ASSSILGPHEQY
TRBV18	TRBJ1-1	TRBD1	ASSSDRDFGEAF
TRBV27	TRBJ2-1	TRBD2	ASSIRTSGGMWNEQF
TRBV6-2/TRBV6-3	TRBJ2-7	-	ASSYSSGAAHEQY
TRBV20-1	TRBJ2-7	TRBD1	SAWDRAYEQY
TRBV29-1	TRBJ1-1	-	SVVTSGGNTEAF
TRBV4-3	TRBJ2-2	TRBD1	ASSRLNQGAGELF
TRBV29-1	TRBJ2-5	-	SGTAGETQY
TRBV6-1	TRBJ2-1	TRBD2	ASSEARGGIINEQF
TRBV21-1	TRBJ2-1	-	ASSTTTTSGSRACEQF
TRBV7-3	TRBJ1-1	-	ASSLMGIQGEAF
TRBV11-2	TRBJ1-1	TRBD1	ASSLGTGGREAF
TRBV29-1	TRBJ2-7	TRBD1	SVSGQGGDVEQY
TRBV6-2/TRBV6-3	TRBJ2-1	-	ASRGVTLNNEQF
TRBV5-1	TRBJ2-1	TRBD2	ASRDGRGTNNEQF